What follows describes a single TCR beta chain. Its target is not known. The data are from a study of shared clonotypes between healthy human individuals. Study background: The plates for each donor numbered three CD4 naive, three CD4 memory, two CD8 naive and one CD8 memory.

Study results and caveats: Roughly 5% of naive CD4 clonotypes were common to four donors.

CDR3 length: 14 residues. The V gene lost 1 base and the J gene lost 5 bases, with 12 bases spanning the gap. Per germline, CDR1 SGHNT and CDR2 YYREEE (reference sequence). Adult donors, all healthy and HIV-negative, had no recent acute infections or vaccinations. Deep was the level used in running the assay. Libraries were prepared by immunoSEQ multiplex PCR; TCRdb keeps only in-frame clonotypes and omits some of them. The sample holds about 180,000 clones, about 93% seen once. The chain combines TRBV5-4 with TRBJ2-5; either TRBD1 or TRBD2 may fit D (5 bases each). This TCR was recovered from a woman aged 25 to 39 in good health. The source material was naive CD4+ T cells sorted from blood. Subset in this sample: CD45RA+ positively selected. Written as DNA, the CDR3 is TGTGCCAGCAGCTTGAATGTGGGGGTTGAGACCCAGTACTTC. Translating it yields CASSLNVGVETQYF.